This TCR beta chain was recovered during a study of T cell responses to AZD1222 COVID-19 vaccine. Study-level findings and limits: Females made up more of the donors, who were largely white British, and clonal diversity may have come out too low. The study reported that nearly half of spike-specific TCRs target unmutated variant regions. Only a handful of AZD1222 recipients tested seropositive at baseline. Receipt of two AZD1222 doses was followed by a rise in Spike-specific TCR breadth and depth.

CDR1 is KGHSH and CDR2 is LQKENI in the germline V gene. The CDR3 has 14 amino acids. V dropped 6 bases and J dropped 1 base, with 10 bases sitting between them. Regarding this clone: The antigen remains undetermined.

The table came from immunoSEQ multiplex PCR; TCRdb's copy has only in-frame clones and leaves some out. Of 210,000 or so clones listed, more than 85% are singletons. Material: peripheral blood, obtained on day 0 of MenACWY control vaccination. The chain combines TRBV18 with TRBJ1-5, with a tentative D call TRBD1 (6 bases). This receptor was identified in an adult in good health. The CDR3 nucleotides read TGTGCCAGCTCCCACGGACAGAGCAATCAGCCCCAGCATTTT. The encoded protein is CASSHGQSNQPQHF.